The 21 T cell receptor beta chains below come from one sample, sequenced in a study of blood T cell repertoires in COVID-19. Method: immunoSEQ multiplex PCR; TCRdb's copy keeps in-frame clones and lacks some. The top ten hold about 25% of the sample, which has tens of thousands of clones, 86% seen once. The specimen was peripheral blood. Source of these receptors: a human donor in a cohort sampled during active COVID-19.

The CDR3 region is CASSEGLAGETQYF. The CDR3 DNA reads as TGTGCCAGCAGTGAAGGACTAGCGGGGGAGACCCAGTACTTC. The chain uses TRBV2 and TRBJ2-5; 11 nucleotides match TRBD2. The germline V gene has CDR1 SNHLY and CDR2 FYNNEI. Trimming took 1 base from V and 5 from J; bases not matched to a gene: 0. This CDR3 spans 14 amino acids.

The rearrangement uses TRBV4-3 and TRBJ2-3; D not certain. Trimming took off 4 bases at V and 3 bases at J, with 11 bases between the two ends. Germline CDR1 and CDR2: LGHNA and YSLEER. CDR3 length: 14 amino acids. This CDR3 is CASSPSFATDTQYF. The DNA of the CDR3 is TGCGCCAGCAGCCCGTCCTTCGCGACAGATACGCAGTATTTT.

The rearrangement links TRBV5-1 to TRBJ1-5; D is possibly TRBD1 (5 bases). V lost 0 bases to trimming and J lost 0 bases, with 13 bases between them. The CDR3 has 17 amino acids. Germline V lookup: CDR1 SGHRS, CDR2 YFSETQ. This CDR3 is CASSLDPATDSNQPQHF. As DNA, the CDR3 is TGCGCCAGCAGCTTGGACCCCGCGACAGATAGCAATCAGCCCCAGCATTTT.

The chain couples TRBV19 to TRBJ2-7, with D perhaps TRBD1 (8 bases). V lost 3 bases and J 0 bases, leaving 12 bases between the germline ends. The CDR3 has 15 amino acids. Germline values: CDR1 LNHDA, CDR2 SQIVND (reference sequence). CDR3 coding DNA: TGTGCCAGTAGTATCGGGGGGACAGGCTCCTACGAGCAGTACTTC. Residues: CASSIGGTGSYEQYF.

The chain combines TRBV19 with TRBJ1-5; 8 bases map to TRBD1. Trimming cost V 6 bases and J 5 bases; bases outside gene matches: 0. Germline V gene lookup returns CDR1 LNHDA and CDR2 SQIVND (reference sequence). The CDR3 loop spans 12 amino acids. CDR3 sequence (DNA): TGTGCCAGTAGGGACAGGGATCAGCCCCAGCATTTT. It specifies CASRDRDQPQHF. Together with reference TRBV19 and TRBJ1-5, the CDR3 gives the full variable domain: DGGITQSPKYLFRKEGQNVTLSCEQNLNHDAMYWYRQDPGQGLRLIYYSQIVNDFQKGDIAEGYSVSREKKESFPLTVTSAQKNPTAFYLCASRDRDQPQHFGDGTRLSIL.

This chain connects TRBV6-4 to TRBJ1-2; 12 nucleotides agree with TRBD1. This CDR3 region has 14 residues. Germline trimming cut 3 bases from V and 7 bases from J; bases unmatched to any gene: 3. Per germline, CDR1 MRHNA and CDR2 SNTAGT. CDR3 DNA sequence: TGTGCCAGCAGTGAGGGACAGGGGGCAGGTGGCTACACCTTC. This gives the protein CASSEGQGAGGYTF.

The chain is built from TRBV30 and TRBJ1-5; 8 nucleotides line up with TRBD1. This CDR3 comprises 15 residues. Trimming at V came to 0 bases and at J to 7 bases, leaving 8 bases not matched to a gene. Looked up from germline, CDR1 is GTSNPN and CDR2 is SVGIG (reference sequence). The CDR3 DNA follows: TGTGCCTGGAGTGTGGTCAGGGGGCTGAAGCAGCCCCAGCATTTT. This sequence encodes CAWSVVRGLKQPQHF.

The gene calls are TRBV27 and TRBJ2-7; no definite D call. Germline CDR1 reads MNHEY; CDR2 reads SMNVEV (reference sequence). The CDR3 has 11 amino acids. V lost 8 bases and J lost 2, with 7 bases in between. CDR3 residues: CASGPPYEQYF. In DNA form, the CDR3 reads TGTGCCAGCGGGCCTCCCTACGAGCAGTACTTC.

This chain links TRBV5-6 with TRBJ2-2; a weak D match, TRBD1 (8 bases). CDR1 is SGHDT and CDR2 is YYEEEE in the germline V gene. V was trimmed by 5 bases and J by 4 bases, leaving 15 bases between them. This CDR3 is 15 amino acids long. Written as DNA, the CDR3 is TGTGCCAGCAGAACGACAGGGGAGGGCACCGGGGAGCTGTTTTTT. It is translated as CASRTTGEGTGELFF.

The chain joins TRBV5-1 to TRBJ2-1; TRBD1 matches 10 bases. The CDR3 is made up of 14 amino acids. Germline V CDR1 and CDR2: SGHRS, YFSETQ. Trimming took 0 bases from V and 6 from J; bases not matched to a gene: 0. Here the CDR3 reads CASSLGQGANEQFF. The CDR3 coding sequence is TGCGCCAGCAGCTTGGGACAGGGGGCCAATGAGCAGTTCTTC.

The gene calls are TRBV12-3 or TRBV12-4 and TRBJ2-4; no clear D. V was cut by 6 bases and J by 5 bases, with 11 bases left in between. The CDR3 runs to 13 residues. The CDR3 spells CASRPGPQNIQYF. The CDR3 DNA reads TGTGCCAGCAGGCCGGGTCCCCAAAACATTCAGTACTTC.

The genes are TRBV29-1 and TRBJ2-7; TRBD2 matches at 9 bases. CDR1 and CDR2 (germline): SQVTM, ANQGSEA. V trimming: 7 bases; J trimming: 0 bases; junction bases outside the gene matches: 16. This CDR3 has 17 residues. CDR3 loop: CSARGSDGTSSSYEQYF. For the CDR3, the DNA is TGCAGCGCCCGAGGGAGCGACGGGACTAGCAGCTCCTACGAGCAGTACTTC.

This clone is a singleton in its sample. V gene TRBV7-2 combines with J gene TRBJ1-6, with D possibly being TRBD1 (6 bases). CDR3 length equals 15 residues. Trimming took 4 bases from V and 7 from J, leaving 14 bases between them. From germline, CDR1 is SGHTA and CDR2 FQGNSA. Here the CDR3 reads CASSSSGERNSPLHF. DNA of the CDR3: TGTGCCAGCAGCTCGTCAGGGGAAAGGAATTCACCCCTCCACTTT.

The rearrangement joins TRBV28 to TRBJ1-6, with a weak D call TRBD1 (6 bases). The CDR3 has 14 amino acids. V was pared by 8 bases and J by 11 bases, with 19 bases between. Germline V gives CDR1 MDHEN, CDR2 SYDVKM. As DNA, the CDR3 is TGTGCCAGCGGCGATGCCTGGGACAACACACCCCTCCACTTT. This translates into CASGDAWDNTPLHF. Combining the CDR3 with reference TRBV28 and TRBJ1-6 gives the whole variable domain DVKVTQSSRYLVKRTGEKVFLECVQDMDHENMFWYRQDPGLGLRLIYFSYDVKMKEKGDIPEGYSVSREKKERFSLILESASTNQTSMYLCASGDAWDNTPLHFGNGTRLTVT.

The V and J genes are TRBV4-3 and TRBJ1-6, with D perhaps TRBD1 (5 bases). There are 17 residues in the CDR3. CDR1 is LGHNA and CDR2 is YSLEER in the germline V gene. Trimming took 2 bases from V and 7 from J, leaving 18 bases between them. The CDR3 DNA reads TGCGCCAGCAGCCAACTTGGGGCTCAAGCGGGGAATTCACCCCTCCACTTT. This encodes CASSQLGAQAGNSPLHF.

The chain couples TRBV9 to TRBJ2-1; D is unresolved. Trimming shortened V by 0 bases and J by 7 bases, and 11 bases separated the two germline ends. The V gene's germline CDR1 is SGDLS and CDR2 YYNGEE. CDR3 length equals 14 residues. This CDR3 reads CASSVENRLNEQFF. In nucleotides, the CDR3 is TGTGCCAGCAGCGTAGAGAATAGACTTAATGAGCAGTTCTTC.

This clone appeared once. As DNA, the CDR3 is TGCGCCAGCGCGGATATTGGAAACACCATATATTTT. Translation gives CASADIGNTIYF. V is TRBV5-1 and J is TRBJ1-3; D gene unclear. This CDR3 has 12 residues. The V end was cut by 7 bases, the J end by 3 bases, with 8 bases between. From germline, CDR1 is SGHRS and CDR2 YFSETQ.

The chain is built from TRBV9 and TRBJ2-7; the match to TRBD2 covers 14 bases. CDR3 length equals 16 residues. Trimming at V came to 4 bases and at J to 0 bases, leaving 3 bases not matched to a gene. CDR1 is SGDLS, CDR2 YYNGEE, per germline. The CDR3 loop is CASSTGLAGDSYEQYF. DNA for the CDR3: TGTGCCAGCAGCACGGGACTAGCGGGAGACTCCTACGAGCAGTACTTC.

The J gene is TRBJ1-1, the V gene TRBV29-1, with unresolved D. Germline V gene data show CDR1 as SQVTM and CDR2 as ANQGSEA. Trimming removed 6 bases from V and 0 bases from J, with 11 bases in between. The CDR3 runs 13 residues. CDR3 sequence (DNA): TGCAGCGTAGTACAGAGATTGAACACTGAAGCTTTCTTT. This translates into CSVVQRLNTEAFF.

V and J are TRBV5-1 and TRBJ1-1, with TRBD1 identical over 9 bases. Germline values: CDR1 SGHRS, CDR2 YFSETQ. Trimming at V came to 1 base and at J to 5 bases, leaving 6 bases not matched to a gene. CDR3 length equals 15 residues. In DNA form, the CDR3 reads TGCGCCAGCAGCTTGCAAGGACAGGGGTCTACTGAAGCTTTCTTT. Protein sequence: CASSLQGQGSTEAFF.

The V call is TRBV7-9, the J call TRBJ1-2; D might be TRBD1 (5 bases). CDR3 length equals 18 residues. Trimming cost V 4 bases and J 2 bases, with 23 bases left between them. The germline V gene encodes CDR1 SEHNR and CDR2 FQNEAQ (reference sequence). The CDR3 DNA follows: TGTGCCAGCAGCTCACCCCCCCGTGGAGGGGCCCAAAACTATGGCTACACCTTC. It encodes CASSSPPRGGAQNYGYTF. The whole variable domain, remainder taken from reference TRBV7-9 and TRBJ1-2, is DTGVSQNPRHKITKRGQNVTFRCDPISEHNRLYWYRQTLGQGPEFLTYFQNEAQLEKSRLLSDRFSAERPKGSFSTLEIQRTEQGDSAMYLCASSSPPRGGAQNYGYTFGSGTRLTVV.